This is a list of T cell receptor beta chains from one sample in a study of Ad26.COV2.S vaccination and SARS-CoV-2 variants. Here immunoSEQ multiplex PCR was the method, and the copy in TCRdb shows in-frame clones only, minus some. The table has hundreds of thousands of clones, 92% seen once. The sequences come from peripheral blood, collected in a trial of Ad26.COV2.S vaccine versus placebo. The receptors derive from a person aged 18-65 years who received the Ad26.COV2.S COVID-19 vaccine or a placebo. Each CDR3 is given with its conserved first and last residue.

CASSPNWRGGMDTQYF	TRBV5-1
CASSPLWTRRDEKLFF	TRBV18
CASSIGRINEKLFF	TRBV19
CASSARTGGGYTF	TRBV7-6
CASSRPGTVNTEAFF	TRBV19
CASSFGGPGGELFF	TRBV10-1
CASSLVLLGTSGGITDTQYF	TRBV5-5
CASSGGSYNEQFF	TRBV7-2
CASSGPGTDSYEQYF	TRBV19
CASSQGGRGQGPDTQYF	TRBV3-1/TRBV3-2
CASRRWGRDSEKLFF	TRBV5-4
CATSRDRLGGREEKLFF	TRBV15
CASSSVAGEYEQYF	TRBV5-1
CASSPAGTSGSYEQYF	TRBV27
CASSSQGLNTEAFF	TRBV7-9
CASSLDFISLEQFF	TRBV11-2
CASSRSFSGATTQYF	TRBV6-6
CASSRDGTSYEQYF	TRBV5-1
CASSTGGAYTIYF	TRBV2
CASRRGHTGELFF	TRBV6-5
CASSQDRSVNQPQHF	TRBV3-1/TRBV3-2
CSVGDLGGQPQHF	TRBV29-1
CASSWGANEQFF	TRBV19
CASSLDGAAVGGKLFF	TRBV7-9
CASSRQPFGSPLHF	TRBV27
CASDRAGNQPQHF	TRBV6-5
CASSITSGGAAFPDTQYF	TRBV19
CASSLGPIDEQYF	TRBV5-4
CATSEQAGEQYF	TRBV15
CASGNYKNIQYF	TRBV6-5
CASSDDRGHEQYF	TRBV10-2
CASSLSSTGELFF	TRBV12-3/TRBV12-4
CASSSNRGGPELFF	TRBV5-5
CASSSPTPGTGTGANVLTF	TRBV27
CASSKTGGITEAFF	TRBV19
CASSLLTALANTGELFF	TRBV7-2
CSASRDRNTEAFF	TRBV20-1
CAGTRDSLLSGNTIYF	TRBV30
CASKTGLHMNTEAFF	TRBV19
CASSYMETQYF	TRBV6-6
CASSVIEGLSAFF	TRBV2
CASSQGEGYSDYGYTF	TRBV19
CAWSVHRRNTEAFF	TRBV30